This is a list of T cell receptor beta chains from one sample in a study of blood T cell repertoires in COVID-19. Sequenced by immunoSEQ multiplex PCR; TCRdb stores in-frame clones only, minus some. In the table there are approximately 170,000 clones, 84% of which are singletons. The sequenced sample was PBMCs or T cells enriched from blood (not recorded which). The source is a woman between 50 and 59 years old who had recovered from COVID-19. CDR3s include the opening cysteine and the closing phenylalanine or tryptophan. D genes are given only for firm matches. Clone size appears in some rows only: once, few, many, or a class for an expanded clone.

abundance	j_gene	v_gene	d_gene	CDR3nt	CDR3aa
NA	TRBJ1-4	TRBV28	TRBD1	TGTGCCAGCAGGCCAGGGGGCTTAGGTGAAAAACTGTTTTTT	CASRPGGLGEKLFF
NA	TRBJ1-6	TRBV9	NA	TGTGCCAGCAGCGTAGCCCCACAGGGACCCCTCCACTTT	CASSVAPQGPLHF
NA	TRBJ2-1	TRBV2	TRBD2	TGTGCCAGCAGTACTAGCGGGAGGAGCTCCTACAATGAGCAGTTCTTC	CASSTSGRSSYNEQFF
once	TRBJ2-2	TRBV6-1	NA	TGTGCCAGCAGTGAAAGTACCCAGACCGGGGAGCTGTTTTTT	CASSESTQTGELFF
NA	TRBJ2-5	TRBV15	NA	TGTGCCACCAGCAGAGGGAGGTCGCGGGAGACCCAGTACTTC	CATSRGRSRETQYF
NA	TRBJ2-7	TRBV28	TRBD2	TGTGCCAGCAGTTTATCGTTGGGGAGGGTGCTCGAGCAGTACTTC	CASSLSLGRVLEQYF
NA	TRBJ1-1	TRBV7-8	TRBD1	TGTGCCAGCAGCCTAAGACAGGGTAACACTGAAGCTTTCTTT	CASSLRQGNTEAFF
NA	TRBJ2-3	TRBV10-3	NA	TGTGCCATCAGTGAGTCACAGGGAGAGAGGCAGTATTTT	CAISESQGERQYF
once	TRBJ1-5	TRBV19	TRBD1	TGTGCCAGTAGGGTGGGACAGGGTGGCAATCAGCCCCAGCATTTT	CASRVGQGGNQPQHF
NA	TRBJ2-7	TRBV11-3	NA	TGTGCCAGCAGCTCCCTAAGGAGCGAGCAGTACTTC	CASSSLRSEQYF
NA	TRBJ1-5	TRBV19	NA	TGTGCCAGTAGACAAGCTTCGGGGGGGCTCGCTCAGCCCCAGCATTTT	CASRQASGGLAQPQHF
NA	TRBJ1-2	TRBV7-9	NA	TGTGCCAGCAGCATAGGACGGGATGGCTACACCTTC	CASSIGRDGYTF
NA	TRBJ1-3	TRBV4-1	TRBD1	TGCGCCAGCAGCCAACCGGGCGGCCGGACAGGCTCTGGAAACACCATATATTTT	CASSQPGGRTGSGNTIYF
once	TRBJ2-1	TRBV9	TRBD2	TGTGCCAGCAGCGCCCCCTCTAGCGGGGGGGCGTCCCGGCAGTTCTTC	CASSAPSSGGASRQFF
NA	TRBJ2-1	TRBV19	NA	TGTGCCAGTAGTATTCAGGGGATACCTTACAATGAGCAGTTCTTC	CASSIQGIPYNEQFF
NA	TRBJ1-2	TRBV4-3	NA	TGCGCCAGCAGCCAAGACAGGGAAGGACATGGCTACACCTTC	CASSQDREGHGYTF
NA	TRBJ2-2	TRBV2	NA	TGTGCCAGCAGTGATGCGGGCCGGAACACCGGGGAGCTGTTTTTT	CASSDAGRNTGELFF
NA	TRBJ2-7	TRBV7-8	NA	TGTGCCAGCAGCTTAAGGGGGGGGTTAGGCTACGAGCAGTACTTC	CASSLRGGLGYEQYF
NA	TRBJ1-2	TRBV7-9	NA	TGTGCCAGCAGCTTCCAGGGGTACGGCTACACCTTC	CASSFQGYGYTF
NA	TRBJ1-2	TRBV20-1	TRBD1	TGCAGTGCCTTTGACAGGGAAGGCTACACCTTC	CSAFDREGYTF
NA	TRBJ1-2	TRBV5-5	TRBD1	TGTGCCAGCAGTTTCGGACAGGGGGCGCCTGGCTACACCTTC	CASSFGQGAPGYTF
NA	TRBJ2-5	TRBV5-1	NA	TGCGCCAGCAGACCCGACGGGACAAAGCAAGAGACCCAGTACTTC	CASRPDGTKQETQYF
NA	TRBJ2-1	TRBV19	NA	TGTGCCAGTAGTATCCGGGTGACCTACAATGAGCAGTTCTTC	CASSIRVTYNEQFF
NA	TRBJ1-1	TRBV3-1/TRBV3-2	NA	TGTGCCAGCAGCCATGCGTACTCGGGCACTGAAGCTTTCTTT	CASSHAYSGTEAFF
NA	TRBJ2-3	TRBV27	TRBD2	TGTGCCAGCAGGAGACTAGCGGGAGAGGGTACGCAGTATTTT	CASRRLAGEGTQYF
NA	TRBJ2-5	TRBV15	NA	TGTGCCACCAGCAGAGAGGAGGGAGAGACCCAGTACTTC	CATSREEGETQYF
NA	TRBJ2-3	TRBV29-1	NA	TGCAGCGTTGAAGTAGCCGGAGATAGGATGAATACGCAGTATTTT	CSVEVAGDRMNTQYF
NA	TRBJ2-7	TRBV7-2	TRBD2	TGTGCCAGCAGCTGGACTAGCTTCTACGAGCAGTACTTC	CASSWTSFYEQYF
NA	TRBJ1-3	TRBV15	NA	TGTGCCACCAGCAGAGCGCCCGGGACGGGAGTCACCATATATTTT	CATSRAPGTGVTIYF
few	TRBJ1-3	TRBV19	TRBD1	TGTGCCAGTAGTACCCGGACAGGTGGCGGAAACACCATATATTTT	CASSTRTGGGNTIYF
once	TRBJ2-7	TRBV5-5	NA	TGTGCCAGCAGCTTGGCGGTGGAGGCGAATCGCGAGCAGTACTTC	CASSLAVEANREQYF
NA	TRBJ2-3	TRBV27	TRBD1	TGTGCCAGCAGTTGGACAGGAACAGATACGCAGTATTTT	CASSWTGTDTQYF
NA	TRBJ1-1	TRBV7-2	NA	TGTGCCAGCAGCTTAGCGGAGATAGGGACTTCGGAGGCTTTCTTT	CASSLAEIGTSEAFF
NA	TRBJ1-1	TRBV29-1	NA	TGCAGCGTTTTACGAGCGGACACTGAAGCTTTCTTT	CSVLRADTEAFF
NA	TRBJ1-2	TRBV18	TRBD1	TGTGCCAGCTCTTCGACAGGGGGTGACTATGGCTACACCTTC	CASSSTGGDYGYTF
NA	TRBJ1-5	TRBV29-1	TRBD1	TGCAGCGTTGACCGACAGGGGACCCAGCATTTT	CSVDRQGTQHF
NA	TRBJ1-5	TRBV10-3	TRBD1	TGTGCCATCAGGTCTGGGACAGACAATCAGCCCCAGCATTTT	CAIRSGTDNQPQHF
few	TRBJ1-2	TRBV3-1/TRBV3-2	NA	TGTGCCAGTACAGGAAACTATGGCTACACCTTC	CASTGNYGYTF
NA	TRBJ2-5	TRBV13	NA	TGTGCCAGCAGCTTCGGGGAGACCCAGTACTTC	CASSFGETQYF
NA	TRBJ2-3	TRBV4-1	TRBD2	TGCGCCAGCAGCCAAGATAGGGCTAGCGGGAGTACGTATACGCAGTATTTT	CASSQDRASGSTYTQYF
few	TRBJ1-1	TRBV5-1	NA	TGCGCCAGCAGCCCGGGTACAGGGACCACTGAAGCTTTCTTT	CASSPGTGTTEAFF
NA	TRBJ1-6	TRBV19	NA	TGTGCCAGTAGTATGACCCCCCAGGGGCCACCCCTCCACTTT	CASSMTPQGPPLHF